The 8 T cell receptor beta chains below come from one sample, sequenced in a study of T cell responses to AZD1222 COVID-19 vaccine. Clones were sequenced by immunoSEQ multiplex PCR, and TCRdb holds only the in-frame ones, with some missing. Of some 60,000 clones detected, 65% to 80% appear once; the ten largest clones hold over 3%. Sequenced material: peripheral blood, taken 28 days after the second AZD1222 dose. These receptors originate from an adult who received the AZD1222 COVID-19 vaccine.

This rearrangement joins TRBV4-2 to TRBJ2-3; tentative D call: TRBD2 (6 bases). The ends were cut back, 0 bases at V and 0 bases at J, with 16 bases in the middle. The CDR3 sequence is 18 residues long. The V gene's germline CDR1 is LGHNA and CDR2 YNFKEQ. CDR3 protein: CASSQDPLAETSTDTQYF. The CDR3 DNA follows: TGTGCCAGCAGCCAAGATCCCTTAGCGGAAACTAGCACAGATACGCAGTATTTT.

V and J are TRBV5-1 and TRBJ1-5; D not resolved. Germline values: CDR1 SGHRS, CDR2 YFSETQ. The V and J ends lost 0 bases and 2 bases respectively, with 12 bases between them. This CDR3 has 16 residues. CDR3 nucleotides: TGCGCCAGCAGCTTGGCCGGTTGGTGTCGCAATCAGCCCCAGCATTTT. Protein product: CASSLAGWCRNQPQHF.

V gene TRBV24-1 combines with J gene TRBJ2-1; TRBD1 agrees at 10 bases. The CDR3 totals 17 residues. J gave up 2 bases and V 5 bases, and 8 bases lay outside the gene matches. Germline lookup yields CDR1 KGHDR and CDR2 SFDVKD. CDR3 amino acids: CATSGKPGQGPYNEQFF. In nucleotides, the CDR3 is TGTGCCACCAGTGGAAAGCCGGGACAGGGGCCCTACAATGAGCAGTTCTTC.

V gene TRBV2 combines with J gene TRBJ1-1; D is uncertain. V dropped 6 bases and J dropped 7 bases, with 18 bases sitting between them. The CDR3 has 14 residues. Germline V gene sequence: CDR1 SNHLY, CDR2 FYNNEI. The CDR3 nucleotides read TGTGCCAGCAGCCTCGAGTGGGAGGGAGGTGAAGCTTTCTTT. Translating it yields CASSLEWEGGEAFF. Variable domain in full (rest from reference TRBV2 and TRBJ1-1): EPEVTQTPSHQVTQMGQEVILRCVPISNHLYFYWYRQILGQKVEFLVSFYNNEISEKSEIFDDQFSVERPDGSNFTLKIRSTKLEDSAMYFCASSLEWEGGEAFFGQGTRLTVV.

The genes are TRBV6-5 and TRBJ1-6; 11 bases are shared with TRBD1. This CDR3 spans 15 amino acids. From germline, CDR1 is MNHEY and CDR2 SVGAGI. With 7 bases clipped from V and 8 bases from J, the junction kept 7 bases outside the gene matches. The CDR3 is CASNSGTGGDSPLHF. The CDR3, as DNA: TGTGCCAGCAACTCCGGGACAGGGGGGGATTCACCCCTCCACTTT.

This clone was observed once. The V call is TRBV28, the J call TRBJ1-2, with D possibly TRBD1 on 5 matching bases. Germline-derived CDR1 and CDR2 are MDHEN and SYDVKM. V lost 4 bases, J lost 8 bases, and 14 bases lay in between. The CDR3 totals 13 residues. CDR3 DNA: TGTGCCAGCAGTTCGAACAGGCTTACAGGCTACACCTTC. Translation: CASSSNRLTGYTF.

The CDR3 sequence is CASSLDGGPQETQYF. The CDR3 region has the DNA TGTGCCAGCAGCTTAGACGGGGGACCACAAGAGACCCAGTACTTC. J is TRBJ2-5 and V is TRBV9; a possible D gene is TRBD2 (6 bases). This CDR3 spans 15 amino acids. Trimming took 4 bases from V and 2 from J, leaving 15 bases between them. The germline CDR1 and CDR2 sequences are SGDLS and YYNGEE.

V gene TRBV19 combines with J gene TRBJ2-2, with 10 bases matching TRBD1. Per the germline V gene, CDR1 is LNHDA and CDR2 is SQIVND (reference sequence). The CDR3 has 16 residues. The J segment lost 3 bases and the V segment lost 5 bases, leaving 6 bases of the junction unmatched. The CDR3 DNA reads TGTGCCAGTAGTCATCGGGACAGGGGTGACACCGGGGAGCTGTTTTTT. Translated, it gives CASSHRDRGDTGELFF. The full variable domain, completed using reference TRBV19 and TRBJ2-2, is DGGITQSPKYLFRKEGQNVTLSCEQNLNHDAMYWYRQDPGQGLRLIYYSQIVNDFQKGDIAEGYSVSREKKESFPLTVTSAQKNPTAFYLCASSHRDRGDTGELFFGEGSRLTVL.